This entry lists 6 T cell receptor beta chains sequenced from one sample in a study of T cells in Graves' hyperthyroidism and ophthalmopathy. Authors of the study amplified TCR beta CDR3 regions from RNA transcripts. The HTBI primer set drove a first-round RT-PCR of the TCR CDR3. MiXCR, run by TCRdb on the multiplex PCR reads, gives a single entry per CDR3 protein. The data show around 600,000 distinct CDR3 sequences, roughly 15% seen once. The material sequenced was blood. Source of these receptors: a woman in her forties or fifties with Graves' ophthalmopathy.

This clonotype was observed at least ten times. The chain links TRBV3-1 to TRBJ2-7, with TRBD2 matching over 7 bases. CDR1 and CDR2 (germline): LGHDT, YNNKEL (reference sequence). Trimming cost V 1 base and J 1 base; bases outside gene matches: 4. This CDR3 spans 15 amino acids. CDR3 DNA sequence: TGTGCCAGCAGCCAAGGAGCGGGGCGGTCCTACGAGCAGTACTTC. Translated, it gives CASSQGAGRSYEQYF.

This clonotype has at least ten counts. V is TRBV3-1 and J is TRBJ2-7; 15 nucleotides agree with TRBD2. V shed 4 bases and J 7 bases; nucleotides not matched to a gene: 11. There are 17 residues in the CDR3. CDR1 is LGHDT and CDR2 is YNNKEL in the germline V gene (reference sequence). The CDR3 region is CASSRGLAGGPLGEQYF. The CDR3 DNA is TGTGCCAGCAGCCGCGGACTAGCGGGAGGGCCCCTAGGGGAGCAGTACTTC.

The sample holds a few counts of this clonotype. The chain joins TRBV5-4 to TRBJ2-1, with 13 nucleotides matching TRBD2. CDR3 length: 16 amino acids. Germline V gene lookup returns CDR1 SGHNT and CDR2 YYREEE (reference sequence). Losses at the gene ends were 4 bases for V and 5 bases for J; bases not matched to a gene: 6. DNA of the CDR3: TGTGCCAGCAGCAAAGCCGGACTAGCGGGAGACAATGAGCAGTTCTTC. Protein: CASSKAGLAGDNEQFF.

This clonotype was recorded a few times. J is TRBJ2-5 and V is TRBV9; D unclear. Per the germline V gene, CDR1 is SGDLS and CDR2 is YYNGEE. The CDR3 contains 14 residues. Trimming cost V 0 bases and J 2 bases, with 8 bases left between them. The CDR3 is CASSVEARQETQYF. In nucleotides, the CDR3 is TGTGCCAGCAGCGTAGAGGCCCGTCAAGAGACCCAGTACTTC.

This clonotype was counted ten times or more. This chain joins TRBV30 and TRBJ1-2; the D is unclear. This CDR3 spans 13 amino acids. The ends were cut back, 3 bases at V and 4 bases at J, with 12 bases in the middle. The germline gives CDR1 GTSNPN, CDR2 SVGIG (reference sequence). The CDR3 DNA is TGTGCCTGGAGGGCCGGGAGGATCTATGGCTACACCTTC. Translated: CAWRAGRIYGYTF.

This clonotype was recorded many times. DNA for the CDR3: TGTGCCAGCAGCGTTGGGGGGAGCGGGATTCCCTACGAGCAGTACTTC. Protein product: CASSVGGSGIPYEQYF. The rearrangement uses TRBV9 and TRBJ2-7; TRBD2 matches at 7 bases. This CDR3 contains 16 residues. CDR1 SGDLS and CDR2 YYNGEE come from the germline V gene. With 2 bases clipped from V and 2 bases from J, the junction kept 10 bases outside the gene matches.